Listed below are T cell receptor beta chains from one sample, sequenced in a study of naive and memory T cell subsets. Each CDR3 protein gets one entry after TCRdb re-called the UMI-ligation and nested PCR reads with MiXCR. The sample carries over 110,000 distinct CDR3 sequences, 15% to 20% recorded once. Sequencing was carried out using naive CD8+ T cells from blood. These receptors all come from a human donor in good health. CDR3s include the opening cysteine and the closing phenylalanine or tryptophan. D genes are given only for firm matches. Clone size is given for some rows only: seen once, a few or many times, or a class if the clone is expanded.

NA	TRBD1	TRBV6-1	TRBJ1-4	TGTGCCAGCAGCGACACGGGACAGCATTCGGAAAAACTGTTTTTT	CASSDTGQHSEKLFF
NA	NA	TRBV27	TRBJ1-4	TGTGCCAGCAGTTTCGCACAGGGATTGATGCTGTTTTTT	CASSFAQGLMLFF
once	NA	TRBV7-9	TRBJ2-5	TGTGCCAGCAGCTTAGCACGCGGGGGCTCCCAAGAGACCCAGTACTTC	CASSLARGGSQETQYF
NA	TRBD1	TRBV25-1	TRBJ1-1	TGTGCCAGCAGTGAATATTACCCCCCCGTGGACAGGCGGCAAGCTTTCTTT	CASSEYYPPVDRRQAFF
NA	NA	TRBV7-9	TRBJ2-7	TGTGCCAGCAGCTCCTGGACAGGAGGCGGGAACGAGCAGTACTTC	CASSSWTGGGNEQYF
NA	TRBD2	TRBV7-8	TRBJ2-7	TGTGCCAGCAGCTTAGATGGGACTAGTATCTACGAGCAGTACTTC	CASSLDGTSIYEQYF
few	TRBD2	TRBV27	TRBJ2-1	TGTGCCAGCAGTCCCGGACTAGCGGGAGGTCGTGAGCAGTTCTTC	CASSPGLAGGREQFF
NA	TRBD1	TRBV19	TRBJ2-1	TGTGCCAGCGACAGGGGAACCAATGAGCAGTTCTTC	CASDRGTNEQFF
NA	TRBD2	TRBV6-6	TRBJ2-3	TGTGCCAGCAGCCAAGACCTAGCGGGGTTCACAGATACGCAGTATTTT	CASSQDLAGFTDTQYF
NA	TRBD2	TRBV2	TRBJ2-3	TGTGCCAGCAGTGAGCGGGGGGGCGGTAGCACAGATACGCAGTATTTT	CASSERGGGSTDTQYF
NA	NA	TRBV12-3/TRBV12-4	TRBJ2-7	TGTGCCAGCAGTTTCGTCTTCCCGGGGGAGCACTACGAGCAGTACTTC	CASSFVFPGEHYEQYF
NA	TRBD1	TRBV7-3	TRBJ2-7	TGTGCCAGCAGCGAGGGGGCCAACTACGAGCAGTACTTC	CASSEGANYEQYF
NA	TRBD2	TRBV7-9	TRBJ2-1	TGTGCCAGCAGCGTAGCCGGGAGGGCCGACAATGAGCAGTTCTTC	CASSVAGRADNEQFF
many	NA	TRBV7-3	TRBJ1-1	TGTGCCAGCAGCTTAACGGTGCTCTCTGAAGCTTTCTTT	CASSLTVLSEAFF
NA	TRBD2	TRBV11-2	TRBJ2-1	TGTGCCAGCAGCCCCGGGAGGACTAGCGGCAATGAGCAGTTCTTC	CASSPGRTSGNEQFF
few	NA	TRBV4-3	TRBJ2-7	TGCGCCAGCAGCCAATTCTTGGGAATGTACGAGCAGTACTTC	CASSQFLGMYEQYF
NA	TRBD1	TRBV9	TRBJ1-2	TGTGCCAGCAGAGCCGGGACAGGGAATCTCTATGGCTACACCTTC	CASRAGTGNLYGYTF
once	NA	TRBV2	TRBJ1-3	TGTGCCAGTACAGGGTCTGGAAACACCATATATTTT	CASTGSGNTIYF
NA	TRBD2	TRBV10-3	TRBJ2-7	TGTGCCATCAGTCCTAGCGGGGGGAATTACGAGCAGTACTTC	CAISPSGGNYEQYF
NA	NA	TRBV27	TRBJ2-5	TGTGCCAGCCGGGGTGTAGGAGAGACCCAGTACTTC	CASRGVGETQYF
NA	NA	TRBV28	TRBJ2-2	TGTGCCAGCTGGACGGACACCGGGGAGCTGTTTTTT	CASWTDTGELFF
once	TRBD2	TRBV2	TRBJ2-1	TGTGCCAGCAGAAAAACTAGCGGGTCTTACAATGAGCAGTTCTTC	CASRKTSGSYNEQFF
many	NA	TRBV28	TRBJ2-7	TGTGCCAGCAGCCGACCGGGGCTAGACGAGCAGTACTTC	CASSRPGLDEQYF
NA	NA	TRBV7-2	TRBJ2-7	TGTGCCAGCACCCCCGTCGACTCCTACGAGCAGTACTTC	CASTPVDSYEQYF
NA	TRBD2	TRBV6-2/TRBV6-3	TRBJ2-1	TGTGCCAGCAGTTACGTCGCTAGCGGGAGTTTATATGATGAGCAGTTCTTC	CASSYVASGSLYDEQFF
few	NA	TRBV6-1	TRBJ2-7	TGTGCCAGCAGTGAAATCGTTGACTACGAGCAGTACTTC	CASSEIVDYEQYF